The next 4 T cell receptor beta chains were all read from a single sample in a study of vaccination effects on CD4 cells after COVID-19. No antigen is known for these receptors. It was after approximately 11 days of culture that CD4+ T cells were isolated. Assay: immunoSEQ multiplex PCR; the TCRdb copy retains only in-frame clones and omits some. The sample has tens of thousands of clones, approximately 71% seen once. The sample consisted of CD4+ T cells from PBMCs cultured without peptide, taken before COVID-19 vaccination. Receptors originate from a human donor who received a COVID-19 vaccine.

The chain employs TRBV6-5 and TRBJ1-3; weak D call: TRBD1 (5 bases). From germline, CDR1 is MNHEY and CDR2 SVGAGI. This CDR3 region has 12 residues. Deletions cut 6 bases from V and 4 bases from J, with 7 bases between. The CDR3 here is CASSQGGNTIYF. CDR3 DNA: TGTGCCAGCAGCCAGGGAGGAAACACCATATATTTT.

This clone is a singleton in its sample. The genes are TRBV29-1 and TRBJ1-3, with 7 bases matching TRBD1. Looked up from germline, CDR1 is SQVTM and CDR2 is ANQGSEA. Trimming took 7 bases from V and 4 from J; bases not matched to a gene: 7. The CDR3 has 13 residues. CDR3 loop: CSAADRNGNTIYF. CDR3 coding DNA: TGCAGCGCAGCGGACAGGAACGGAAACACCATATATTTT.

The rearrangement joins TRBV11-3 to TRBJ2-1; TRBD1 might be the D (6 bases). V lost 4 bases and J 7 bases, leaving 11 bases between the germline ends. This CDR3 spans 13 amino acids. Per germline, CDR1 SGHNT and CDR2 YENEEA. The CDR3 sequence: CASSSTTGNEQFF. The CDR3 nucleotides are TGTGCCAGCAGCTCCACGACAGGTAATGAGCAGTTCTTC.

J is TRBJ2-7 and V is TRBV30, with 12 nucleotides matching TRBD2. The V gene end was trimmed by 4 bases and the J gene end by 6 bases; junction bases not matched to a gene: 16. The CDR3 is made up of 17 amino acids. Germline lookup yields CDR1 GTSNPN and CDR2 SVGIG (reference sequence). The DNA of the CDR3 is TGTGCCTGGACTACTTCCCGACTAGCGGGGGTTCTCACCGAGCAGTACTTC. Translated, it gives CAWTTSRLAGVLTEQYF.